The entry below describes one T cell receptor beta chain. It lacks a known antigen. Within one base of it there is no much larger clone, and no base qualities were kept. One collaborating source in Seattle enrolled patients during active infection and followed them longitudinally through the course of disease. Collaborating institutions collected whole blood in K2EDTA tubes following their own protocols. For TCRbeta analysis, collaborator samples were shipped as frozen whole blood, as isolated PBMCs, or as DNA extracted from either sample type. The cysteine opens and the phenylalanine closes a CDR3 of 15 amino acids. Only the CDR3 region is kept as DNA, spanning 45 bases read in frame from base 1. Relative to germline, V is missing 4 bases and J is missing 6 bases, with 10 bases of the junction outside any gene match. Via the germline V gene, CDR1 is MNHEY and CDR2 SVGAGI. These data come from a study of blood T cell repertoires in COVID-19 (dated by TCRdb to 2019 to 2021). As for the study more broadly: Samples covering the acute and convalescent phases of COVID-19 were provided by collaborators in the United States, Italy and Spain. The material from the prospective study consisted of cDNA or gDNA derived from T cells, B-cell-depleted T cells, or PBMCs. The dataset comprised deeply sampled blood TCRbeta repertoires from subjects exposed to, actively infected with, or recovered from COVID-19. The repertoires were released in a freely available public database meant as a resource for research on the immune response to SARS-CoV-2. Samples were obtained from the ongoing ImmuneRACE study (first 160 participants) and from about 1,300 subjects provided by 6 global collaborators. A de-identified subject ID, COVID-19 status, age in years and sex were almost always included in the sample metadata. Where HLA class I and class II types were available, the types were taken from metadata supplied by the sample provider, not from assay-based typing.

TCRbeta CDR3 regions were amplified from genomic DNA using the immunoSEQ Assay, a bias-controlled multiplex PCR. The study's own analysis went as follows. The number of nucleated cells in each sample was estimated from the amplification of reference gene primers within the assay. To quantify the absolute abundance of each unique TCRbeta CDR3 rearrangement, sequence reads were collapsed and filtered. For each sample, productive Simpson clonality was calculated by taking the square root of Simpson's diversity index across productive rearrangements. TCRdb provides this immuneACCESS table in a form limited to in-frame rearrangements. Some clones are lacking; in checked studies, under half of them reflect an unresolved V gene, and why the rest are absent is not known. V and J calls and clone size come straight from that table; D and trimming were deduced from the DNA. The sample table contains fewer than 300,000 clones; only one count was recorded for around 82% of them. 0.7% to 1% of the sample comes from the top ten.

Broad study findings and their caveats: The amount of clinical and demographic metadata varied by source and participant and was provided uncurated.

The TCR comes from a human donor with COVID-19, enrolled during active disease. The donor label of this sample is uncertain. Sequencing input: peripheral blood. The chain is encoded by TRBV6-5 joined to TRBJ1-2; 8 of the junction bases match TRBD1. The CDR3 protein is CASSSRQGTLDGYTF. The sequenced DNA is TGTGCCAGCAGTTCTCGACAGGGGACACTTGATGGCTACACCTTC.